The 22 T cell receptor beta chains given below trace back to one sample, sequenced in a study of T cell repertoires in ileal Crohn's disease. Some clones are missing from TCRdb's copy, which holds only in-frame ones; the method was immunoSEQ multiplex PCR. The table records some 1,800 clones, roughly 87% of them present only once. Time point of the sample: proximal margin of the surgical specimen (macroscopically non-inflamed). The specimen sequenced was ileal tissue. The receptors shown here come from an adult with Crohn's disease.

The chain employs TRBV11-1 and TRBJ2-5; D may be TRBD2 (5 bases). CDR3 length: 10 residues. The V end lost 8 bases, the J end lost 5 bases, and 6 bases lay between the germline ends. The germline V gene has CDR1 SGHAT and CDR2 FQDESV (reference sequence). CDR3 sequence reads: CASGEETQYF. The CDR3 nucleotides are TGTGCCAGCGGGGAGGAGACCCAGTACTTC.

CDR3 sequence: CATSFGTSGSRTDTQYF. The DNA of the CDR3 is TGTGCCACCAGCTTCGGGACTAGCGGGAGTCGCACAGATACGCAGTATTTT. The chain carries TRBV15 and TRBJ2-3, with 14 bases matching TRBD2. Trimming cost V 5 bases and J 1 base; bases outside gene matches: 5. Germline V gene lookup returns CDR1 LNHNV and CDR2 YYDKDF (reference sequence). CDR3 length: 17 amino acids.

V gene TRBV27 combines with J gene TRBJ2-2; TRBD1 is a possible D gene (5 bases). Trimming stripped 8 bases from V and 6 bases from J, with 10 bases between. Germline V gene data show CDR1 as MNHEY and CDR2 as SMNVEV (reference sequence). This CDR3 has 12 amino acids. DNA of the CDR3: TGTGCCAGCGGCATGGGGCCCGGGGAGCTGTTTTTT. Translated, it gives CASGMGPGELFF.

This clone was detected once. This chain joins TRBV7-9 and TRBJ1-6; D remains unclear. CDR1 SEHNR and CDR2 FQNEAQ come from the germline V gene (reference sequence). The CDR3 runs 14 residues. The V end lost 5 bases, the J end lost 9 bases, and 14 bases lay between the germline ends. The CDR3 spells CASSLRSDGSPLHF. The CDR3 DNA reads TGTGCCAGCAGCCTTAGGTCCGACGGTTCACCCCTCCACTTT.

The J gene is TRBJ1-2, the V gene TRBV7-9; 7 bases align to TRBD1. The junction had 11 bases not matched to a gene; V was cut back by 5 bases and J by 8 bases. CDR1 SEHNR and CDR2 FQNEAQ come from the germline V gene (reference sequence). This CDR3 contains 14 residues. The DNA of the CDR3 is TGTGCCAGCAGCCCCACAGGGGACCCCTACGGCTACACCTTC. Encoded protein: CASSPTGDPYGYTF.

The chain combines TRBV10-3 with TRBJ2-3; 10 bases are a match to TRBD2. Germline V gene sequence: CDR1 ENHRY, CDR2 SYGVKD. The CDR3 runs to 16 residues. J was trimmed by 3 bases and V by 4 bases; bases with no gene match: 7. This chain's CDR3 is CAISAGTSDDTDTQYF. The DNA for the CDR3 is TGTGCCATCAGTGCTGGGACTAGCGATGATACAGATACGCAGTATTTT.

The chain combines TRBV5-6 with TRBJ2-1, with D maybe TRBD2 (6 bases). The CDR3 covers 15 residues. Germline values: CDR1 SGHDT, CDR2 YYEEEE. The V end was cut by 2 bases, the J end by 10 bases, with 19 bases between. The CDR3 is CASSFGGLPPNEQFF. CDR3 sequence (DNA): TGTGCCAGCAGCTTCGGGGGACTCCCTCCCAACGAGCAGTTCTTC.

This clone is termed hyperexpanded. The chain joins TRBV5-4 to TRBJ2-1; D unresolved. The CDR3 is 13 amino acids. From germline, CDR1 is SGHNT and CDR2 YYREEE (reference sequence). With 3 bases removed from V and 8 bases from J, the gap between germline ends came to 12 bases. CDR3 amino acids: CASSYRPGDEQFF. The CDR3 nucleotides read TGTGCCAGCAGCTACCGACCTGGGGATGAGCAGTTCTTC.

This CDR3 reads CASSKQGLDEQFF. The CDR3 region has the DNA TGTGCCAGCAGTAAACAGGGCTTGGATGAGCAGTTCTTC. The chain employs TRBV2 and TRBJ2-1; perhaps TRBD1 as D (6 bases). The germline CDR1 and CDR2 sequences are SNHLY and FYNNEI. V lost 5 bases and J 8 bases, leaving 13 bases between the germline ends. This CDR3 has 13 residues.

The chain combines TRBV2 with TRBJ2-7; D unresolved. This CDR3 spans 14 amino acids. Germline V gene data show CDR1 as SNHLY and CDR2 as FYNNEI. Deletions cut 6 bases from V and 6 bases from J, with 18 bases between. CDR3 region: CASSDRIDYSEQYF. CDR3 coding DNA: TGTGCCAGCAGCGACCGCATCGATTACTCCGAGCAGTACTTC.

The chain combines TRBV10-3 with TRBJ2-7; D is undetermined. The CDR3 covers 14 residues. Trimming cost V 2 bases and J 0 bases, with 8 bases left between them. CDR1 and CDR2 from the germline V gene are ENHRY and SYGVKD. Here the CDR3 DNA reads TGTGCCATCAGTGAGCCCACAGTCTCCTACGAGCAGTACTTC. It specifies CAISEPTVSYEQYF.

This chain links TRBV11-2 with TRBJ2-7; D tentatively fits TRBD1 or TRBD2 (6 bases each). There are 15 residues in the CDR3. From germline, CDR1 is SGHAT and CDR2 FQNNGV. V was clipped by 1 base and J by 2 bases, with 12 bases between them. The CDR3 sequence: CASSLGRGAPYEQYF. As DNA, the CDR3 is TGTGCCAGCAGCTTAGGTAGGGGGGCCCCCTACGAGCAGTACTTC.

CDR3 in amino acids: CASRTDTPWSGYTF. The CDR3 bases are TGTGCCAGCAGGACGGACACTCCGTGGTCGGGCTACACCTTC. The V gene is TRBV28, the J gene TRBJ1-2; possibly TRBD1 for D (5 bases). CDR1 is MDHEN, CDR2 SYDVKM, per germline. The CDR3 extends over 14 amino acids. Trimming removed 6 bases from V and 8 bases from J, with 19 bases in between.

The chain recombines TRBV2 with TRBJ2-2; 7 positions agree with TRBD2. The germline V gene has CDR1 SNHLY and CDR2 FYNNEI. This CDR3 region has 16 residues. The junction had 7 bases not matched to a gene; V was cut back by 6 bases and J by 0 bases. CDR3 in DNA: TGTGCCAGCAGCCAGACTAGCTTAACGAACACCGGGGAGCTGTTTTTT. This encodes CASSQTSLTNTGELFF.

This chain uses TRBV7-8 with TRBJ1-1; no clear D. The germline CDR1 and CDR2 sequences are SGHVS and FQNEAQ. The CDR3 consists of 13 residues. V shed 3 bases and J shed 4 bases, with 9 bases lying between them. The CDR3 sequence is CASSFGESTEAFF. The CDR3 DNA sequence: TGTGCCAGCAGCTTTGGGGAGAGCACTGAAGCTTTCTTT.

V is TRBV13 and J is TRBJ1-5; D may be TRBD1 (5 bases). Germline CDR1 and CDR2: PRHDT and FYEKMQ (reference sequence). The V end lost 3 bases, the J end lost 3 bases, and 12 bases lay between the germline ends. The CDR3 is 15 residues long. For the CDR3, the DNA is TGTGCCAGCAGCTTTGGTACAGGCAACAATCAGCCCCAGCATTTT. Protein: CASSFGTGNNQPQHF.

In its sample, this clone was seen a few times. The rearrangement joins TRBV7-2 to TRBJ1-1; D call uncertain. The CDR3 runs to 14 residues. Germline V gene data show CDR1 as SGHTA and CDR2 as FQGNSA. V lost 3 bases, J lost 2 bases, and 10 bases lay in between. The chain's CDR3 is CASSFPNINTEAFF. CDR3 sequence (DNA): TGTGCCAGCAGCTTCCCGAATATCAACACTGAAGCTTTCTTT.

This chain links TRBV6-1 with TRBJ2-2, with TRBD2 matching 8 bases. V was pared by 3 bases and J by 0 bases, with 3 bases of the junction left unmatched. Germline V CDR1 and CDR2: MNHNS, SASEGT. This CDR3 is 16 amino acids long. DNA for the CDR3: TGTGCCAGCAGTGAGTTCGGGGGGGCGAACACCGGGGAGCTGTTTTTT. This encodes CASSEFGGANTGELFF.

V is TRBV7-2 and J is TRBJ2-2, with a tentative D call TRBD2 (5 bases). Germline V gene data show CDR1 as SGHTA and CDR2 as FQGNSA. This CDR3 has 16 residues. V was shortened by 7 bases and J by 3 bases, with 18 bases between the two germline ends. The CDR3 DNA reads TGTGCCAGCACCCTAAACCGGGCCGGGGACACCGGGGAGCTGTTTTTT. This translates into CASTLNRAGDTGELFF.

The genes are TRBV10-3 and TRBJ2-3; D tentatively reads TRBD1 or TRBD2 (5 bases each). Germline V CDR1 and CDR2: ENHRY, SYGVKD. Trimming took off 1 base at V and 2 bases at J, with 13 bases between the two ends. This CDR3 is built from 16 residues. The CDR3 DNA follows: TGTGCCATCAGTGAGTTAGCCCCAGGGACCACAGATACGCAGTATTTT. It is translated as CAISELAPGTTDTQYF.

The chain recombines TRBV7-6 with TRBJ2-1, with 10 bases identical to TRBD2. The V gene's germline CDR1 is SGHVS and CDR2 FNYEAQ. This CDR3 contains 13 residues. Losses at the gene ends were 5 bases for V and 8 bases for J; bases not matched to a gene: 3. CDR3 protein: CASSPGLADEQFF. CDR3 nucleotide sequence: TGTGCCAGCAGCCCAGGACTAGCGGATGAGCAGTTCTTC.

V usage is TRBV4-1 and J usage is TRBJ2-7, with 13 bases matching TRBD2. CDR1 and CDR2 (germline): MGHRA, YSYEKL. The V gene end was trimmed by 4 bases and the J gene end by 4 bases; junction bases not matched to a gene: 7. This CDR3 is built from 16 residues. The CDR3 region is CASSRDGLAGVYEQYF. The CDR3 DNA follows: TGCGCCAGCAGCCGAGATGGACTAGCGGGAGTGTACGAGCAGTACTTC.